This T cell receptor beta chain originates from a study of technical replicates of blood from several donors. CDR3 size: 14 residues. The V end was cut by 6 bases, the J end by 11 bases, with 20 bases between. From germline, CDR1 is SNHLY and CDR2 FYNNEI. The protocol was immunoSEQ multiplex PCR, while the TCRdb copy is restricted to in-frame clones and leaves out a portion. The data show about 88,000 clones, approximately 94% seen once. The TCR comes from a human donor in good health. The sequenced material came from T cells isolated from PBMCs. The rearrangement joins TRBV2 to TRBJ1-5; the D gene is possibly TRBD1 (5 bases). The CDR3 coding sequence is TGTGCCAGCAGCCTGACACCGACCCAAGGGGCCCAGCATTTT. Translating gives CASSLTPTQGAQHF.